This T cell receptor (beta chain) was recovered during a study of cytomegalovirus exposure and HLA in healthy donors. Study-level background: Early released data had about 85 million unique TCRs, all coming from HLA-typed donors.

The PCR employed 60 Vbeta primers together with 13 Jbeta primers. Clones were read by immunoSEQ multiplex PCR, and TCRdb kept only the in-frame ones, dropping some. The data contain 200,000 to 250,000 clones, around 83% of them singletons. The CDR3 runs to 14 residues. Germline V gene lookup returns CDR1 SQVTM and CDR2 ANQGSEA. Trimming removed 3 bases from V and 8 bases from J, with 17 bases in between. This receptor was taken from a girl between 5 and 17 years old in good health and CMV-seronegative. Input material: PBMCs. The chain combines TRBV29-1 with TRBJ2-1; tentative D call: TRBD2 (6 bases). This CDR3 is CSVDEGLIRDEQFF. In nucleotides, the CDR3 is TGCAGCGTTGATGAAGGACTAATTCGAGATGAGCAGTTCTTC.